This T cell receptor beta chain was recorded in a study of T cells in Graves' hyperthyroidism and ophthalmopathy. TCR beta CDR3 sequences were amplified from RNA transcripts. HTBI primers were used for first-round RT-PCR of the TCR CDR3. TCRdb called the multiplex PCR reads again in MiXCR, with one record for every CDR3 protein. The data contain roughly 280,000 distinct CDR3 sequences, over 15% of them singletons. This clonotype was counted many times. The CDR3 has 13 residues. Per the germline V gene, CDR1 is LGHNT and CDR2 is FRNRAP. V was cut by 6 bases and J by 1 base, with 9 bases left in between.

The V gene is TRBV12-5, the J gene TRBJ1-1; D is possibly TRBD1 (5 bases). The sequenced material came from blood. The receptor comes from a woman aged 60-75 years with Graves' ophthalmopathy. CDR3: CASGTEANTEAFF. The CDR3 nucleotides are TGTGCTAGTGGGACAGAGGCGAACACTGAAGCTTTCTTT.